What follows are 23 T cell receptor beta chains derived from one specimen sequenced in a study of blood T cells in healthy people across ages. A second PCR of 7 to 11 cycles used a sample-barcoded 5' primer and a J-beta primer mix. TCRdb fed the 5' RACE reads into MiXCR, producing one record per CDR3 protein. There are over 1.5 million distinct CDR3 sequences in the sample; about 50% occur only once, and approximately 2% lies in the top ten. The sequencing input was blood. These receptors all come from a woman aged 40 to 50 in good health.

The chain is built from TRBV6-5 and TRBJ1-5; 8 bases are a match to TRBD1. CDR1 and CDR2 from the germline V gene are MNHEY and SVGAGI. CDR3 length: 16 amino acids. V was pared by 7 bases and J by 3 bases, with 11 bases of the junction left unmatched. This CDR3 is CASTTLSGGVNQPQHF. As DNA, the CDR3 is TGTGCCAGCACCACCCTGTCAGGGGGCGTCAATCAGCCCCAGCATTTT.

The V gene is TRBV7-8, the J gene TRBJ2-1; D may correspond to TRBD1 or TRBD2 (5 bases each). Germline V gene data show CDR1 as SGHVS and CDR2 as FQNEAQ. The CDR3 extends over 16 amino acids. V was pared by 6 bases and J by 4 bases, with 19 bases between. CDR3 residues: CASSRLSGTVYNEQFF. In nucleotides, the CDR3 is TGTGCCAGCAGTCGGCTAAGTGGGACCGTATACAATGAGCAGTTCTTC.

This clonotype was seen a few times. The gene calls are TRBV28 and TRBJ1-5; D is undetermined. Germline V CDR1 and CDR2: MDHEN, SYDVKM. The CDR3 spans 13 residues. Trimming removed 2 bases from V and 6 bases from J, with 8 bases in between. CDR3 sequence: CASSLRTGQPQHF. CDR3 nucleotide sequence: TGTGCCAGCAGTTTAAGGACGGGTCAGCCCCAGCATTTT.

The table lists this clonotype with a few counts. The chain couples TRBV20-1 to TRBJ2-5; unclear D gene. Germline CDR1 reads DFQATT; CDR2 reads SNEGSKA (reference sequence). The germline V and J ends were trimmed by 3 bases and 1 base, with 12 bases remaining between them. The CDR3 is 14 amino acids. The chain's CDR3 is CSASSLLRQETQYF. The CDR3 DNA is TGCAGTGCTAGTAGCCTACTCCGCCAAGAGACCCAGTACTTC.

The chain couples TRBV25-1 to TRBJ1-6; D may be TRBD1 (5 bases). This CDR3 spans 11 amino acids. Per germline, CDR1 MGHDK and CDR2 SYGVNS. V dropped 11 bases and J dropped 7 bases, with 9 bases sitting between them. DNA for the CDR3: TGTGCCGCTCGGGGGAATTCACCCCTCCACTTT. Encoded protein: CAARGNSPLHF.

Only a few counts were recorded for this clonotype. V usage is TRBV10-1 and J usage is TRBJ2-5; no clear D. Deletions cut 3 bases from V and 2 bases from J, with 7 bases between. Germline CDR1 WNHNN, CDR2 SYGVQD (reference sequence). CDR3 length equals 13 residues. The CDR3, as DNA: TGCGCCAGCAGTGACATGGGTCAAGAGACCCAGTACTTC. This gives the protein CASSDMGQETQYF.

This chain links TRBV3-1 with TRBJ2-1; the D is unclear. CDR3 length equals 15 residues. Trimming shortened V by 5 bases and J by 7 bases, and 18 bases separated the two germline ends. CDR1 is LGHDT and CDR2 is YNNKEL in the germline V gene (reference sequence). For the CDR3, the DNA is TGTGCCAGCAGCGAACCGGGTCTAAGGGCGAATGAGCAGTTCTTC. Translating it yields CASSEPGLRANEQFF.

The V gene is TRBV5-1, the J gene TRBJ1-2; possible D gene TRBD1, 6 bases. Per the germline V gene, CDR1 is SGHRS and CDR2 is YFSETQ. V lost 2 bases, J lost 9 bases, and 14 bases lay in between. This CDR3 has 13 amino acids. The CDR3 reads CASSLTGTSSYTF. The CDR3, as DNA: TGCGCCAGCAGCTTAACAGGGACTAGCAGCTACACCTTC.

The chain couples TRBV5-1 to TRBJ1-2; D gene ambiguous. V was pared by 0 bases and J by 4 bases, with 13 bases between. Germline values: CDR1 SGHRS, CDR2 YFSETQ. The CDR3 covers 15 residues. The DNA for the CDR3 is TGCGCCAGCAGCTTGGAGGAGGGCCGAGGCTATGGCTACACCTTC. Amino acids: CASSLEEGRGYGYTF.

For the CDR3, the DNA is TGCGCCAGCAGCTCGGGTGGGACAGCCAGCACAGATACGCAGTATTTT. Protein sequence: CASSSGGTASTDTQYF. This rearrangement joins TRBV4-1 to TRBJ2-3; 7 bases align to TRBD1. Germline V gives CDR1 MGHRA, CDR2 YSYEKL. The CDR3 length is 16 residues. Trimming at V came to 5 bases and at J to 0 bases, leaving 8 bases not matched to a gene.

The table lists this clonotype with a few counts. The chain has TRBV20-1 and TRBJ2-3; D is possibly TRBD2 (5 bases). Trimming pared 5 bases from V and 2 bases from J, leaving 8 bases between. This CDR3 region has 12 residues. Germline CDR1 and CDR2: DFQATT and SNEGSKA (reference sequence). The DNA of the CDR3 is TGCAGTGCTTTTGACTACACAGATACGCAGTATTTT. Residues: CSAFDYTDTQYF.

In the case of this clonotype: The junction departs from the called germline gene at one end, perhaps through a read error. V gene TRBV7-9 combines with J gene TRBJ2-5, with 8 bases that match TRBD1. CDR1 and CDR2 from the germline V gene are SEHNR and FQNEAQ (reference sequence). CDR3 size: 14 residues. In DNA form, the CDR3 reads TGTACCAGCAGCTCAGACAGGGGCCAAGAGACCCAGTACTTC. Its protein is CTSSSDRGQETQYF.

There are a few counts of this clonotype. This chain uses TRBV20-1 with TRBJ1-2; D uncertain. The CDR3 spans 15 residues. Looked up from germline, CDR1 is DFQATT and CDR2 is SNEGSKA (reference sequence). The V gene lost 6 bases and the J gene lost 4 bases, with 21 bases spanning the gap. This CDR3 is CSADLRREGGYGYTF. In nucleotides, the CDR3 is TGCAGTGCCGACCTTAGGCGAGAGGGTGGCTATGGCTACACCTTC.

This clonotype turned up a few times. The gene calls are TRBV10-3 and TRBJ2-7; 7 bases are shared with TRBD1. Germline CDR1 is ENHRY and CDR2 is SYGVKD. The CDR3 has 14 residues. The trim removed 6 bases at V and 2 bases at J, leaving 7 bases unmatched. CDR3 in DNA: TGTGCCATCAGCAGACAGGGTGATACCTACGAGCAGTACTTC. Its translation: CAISRQGDTYEQYF.

The V call is TRBV20-1, the J call TRBJ1-5, with D possibly matching TRBD1 (5 bases). Germline V gene sequence: CDR1 DFQATT, CDR2 SNEGSKA (reference sequence). Trimming took 4 bases from V and 6 from J, leaving 10 bases between them. The CDR3 sequence is 12 residues long. Here the CDR3 DNA reads TGCAGTGCTACTTTAGGGGTTCAGCCCCAGCATTTT. Encoded protein: CSATLGVQPQHF.

This chain links TRBV11-3 with TRBJ2-3, with D unresolved. CDR3 size: 13 residues. Germline CDR1 SGHNT, CDR2 YENEEA. V lost 4 bases to trimming and J lost 7 bases, with 12 bases between them. CDR3 residues: CASSSGPDYTQYF. The CDR3 DNA reads as TGTGCCAGCAGCTCCGGTCCTGATTATACGCAGTATTTT.

The chain has TRBV27 and TRBJ1-2; 9 positions match TRBD1. The CDR3 sequence is 15 residues long. V was pared by 8 bases and J by 5 bases, with 12 bases of the junction left unmatched. Germline V gene sequence: CDR1 MNHEY, CDR2 SMNVEV (reference sequence). The DNA for the CDR3 is TGTGCCAGCTCTGAGCAGGGACAGGGTGTTTATGGCTACACCTTC. Translated: CASSEQGQGVYGYTF.

This clonotype was observed a few times. The rearrangement links TRBV29-1 to TRBJ2-5, with 11 bases aligning to TRBD2. V trimming: 2 bases; J trimming: 3 bases; junction bases outside the gene matches: 8. The CDR3 sequence is 16 residues long. CDR1 is SQVTM and CDR2 is ANQGSEA in the germline V gene. The CDR3: CSVERVAGGRKETQYF. Here the CDR3 DNA reads TGCAGCGTTGAAAGGGTAGCGGGGGGGCGTAAAGAGACCCAGTACTTC.

The chain employs TRBV29-1 and TRBJ1-2; D might be TRBD1 (5 bases). The germline gives CDR1 SQVTM, CDR2 ANQGSEA. V was clipped by 4 bases and J by 4 bases, with 16 bases between them. The CDR3 is made up of 14 amino acids. The chain's CDR3 is CSVGIRDEFYGYTF. CDR3 sequence (DNA): TGCAGCGTTGGGATCCGGGACGAGTTCTATGGCTACACCTTC.

The table lists this clonotype with a few counts. The J gene is TRBJ2-1, the V gene TRBV7-2, with D possibly TRBD2 on 6 matching bases. The CDR3 totals 14 residues. Germline CDR1 is SGHTA and CDR2 is FQGNSA. V lost 5 bases, J lost 7 bases, and 15 bases lay in between. The CDR3 region has the DNA TGTGCCAGCAGCCTCAGGACTACCCTTAATGAGCAGTTCTTC. It translates to CASSLRTTLNEQFF.

This clonotype was recorded a few times. J is TRBJ2-7 and V is TRBV2; no clear D gene. Germline V gives CDR1 SNHLY, CDR2 FYNNEI. This CDR3 is built from 14 residues. Trimming took off 4 bases at V and 2 bases at J, with 12 bases between the two ends. CDR3 in amino acids: CASSVPLGAYEQYF. CDR3 bases: TGTGCCAGCAGTGTACCCCTGGGTGCCTACGAGCAGTACTTC.

This rearrangement joins TRBV14 to TRBJ2-1; 8 nucleotides match TRBD1. Germline CDR1 and CDR2: SGHDN and FVKESK. There are 18 residues in the CDR3. Trimming took 0 bases from V and 9 from J; bases not matched to a gene: 16. CDR3 coding DNA: TGTGCCAGCAGCCAAGATCTTTTGGTGGGACAGGTGATGGGTGAGCAGTTCTTC. Translation gives CASSQDLLVGQVMGEQFF.

The genes are TRBV3-1 and TRBJ1-6; D not resolved. The V and J ends lost 3 bases and 10 bases respectively, with 13 bases between them. The CDR3 loop spans 14 amino acids. Germline loops: CDR1 LGHDT, CDR2 YNNKEL (reference sequence). The chain's CDR3 is CASSQVGFSSPLHF. The CDR3 DNA is TGTGCCAGCAGCCAGGTGGGGTTCAGCTCACCCCTCCACTTT. Full variable domain (outside the CDR3, taken from reference TRBV3-1 and TRBJ1-6): DTAVSQTPKYLVTQMGNDKSIKCEQNLGHDTMYWYKQDSKKFLKIMFSYNNKELIINETVPNRFSPKSPDKAHLNLHINSLELGDSAVYFCASSQVGFSSPLHFGNGTRLTVT.